This T cell receptor beta chain was recovered during a study of T cell responses to AZD1222 COVID-19 vaccine. Study-wide results and caveats: At study baseline, merely several AZD1222 recipients were seropositive. Repertoire sampling was restricted to post-peak T cell response timepoints. CD4 TCRs covered the whole spike, strongest at regions 160-218 and 743-854.

Losses at the gene ends were 4 bases for V and 4 bases for J; bases not matched to a gene: 5. CDR3 length equals 14 residues. Germline assignment: CDR1 SGHRS and CDR2 YFSETQ. This table comes from immunoSEQ multiplex PCR, and its TCRdb copy is limited to in-frame clones, with some not included. The sample yields 90,000 to 150,000 clones, approximately 86% seen once. Comment on this clone: Its antigen is not identified.

The chain joins TRBV5-1 to TRBJ1-1, with TRBD1 matching over 9 bases. This TCR was recovered from an adult who received the AZD1222 COVID-19 vaccine. Sample: peripheral blood, taken 28 days after the second AZD1222 dose. CDR3 nucleotides: TGCGCCAGCAGCCTGACAGGGGGTTCCACTGAAGCTTTCTTT. The encoded protein is CASSLTGGSTEAFF.